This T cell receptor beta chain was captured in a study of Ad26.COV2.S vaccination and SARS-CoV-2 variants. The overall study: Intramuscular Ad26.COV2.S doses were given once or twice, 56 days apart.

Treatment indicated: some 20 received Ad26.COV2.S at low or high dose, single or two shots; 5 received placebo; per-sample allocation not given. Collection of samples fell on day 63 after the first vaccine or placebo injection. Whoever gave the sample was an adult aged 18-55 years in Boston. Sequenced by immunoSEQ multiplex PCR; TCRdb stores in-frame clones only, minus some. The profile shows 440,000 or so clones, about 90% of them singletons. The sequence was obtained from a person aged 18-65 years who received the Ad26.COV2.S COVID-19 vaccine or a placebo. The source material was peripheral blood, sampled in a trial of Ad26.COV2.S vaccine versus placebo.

CDR3 coding DNA: TGTGCCAGCAGTGACCGGGACAGGGTAAATGAGCAGTTCTTC. It codes for CASSDRDRVNEQFF. The chain is built from TRBV27 and TRBJ2-1, with TRBD1 identical over 9 bases. Germline CDR1 and CDR2: MNHEY and SMNVEV (reference sequence). Losses at the gene ends were 5 bases for V and 7 bases for J; bases not matched to a gene: 6. The CDR3 runs 14 residues.